One sample yielded the 19 T cell receptor beta chains listed below, sequenced in a study of TIL therapy for anti-PD-1-resistant metastatic lung cancer. The immunoSEQ assay was v3. Measured with immunoSEQ multiplex PCR; TCRdb has only the in-frame clones, and not every one. Of about 10,000 clones listed, 55% to 70% are singletons. Time point: pre-treatment sample, taken before nivolumab and TIL therapy. Tumor tissue came from excised metastases, mostly pleural nodules or supraclavicular lymph nodes. This sample comprised tumor tissue, obtained at baseline. The source of these receptors is a person between 30 and 79 years old with non-small cell lung cancer.

This chain uses TRBV7-2 with TRBJ2-1, with D possibly matching TRBD2 (5 bases). Germline loops: CDR1 SGHTA, CDR2 FQGNSA. CDR3 size: 15 residues. Trimming removed 5 bases from V and 2 bases from J, with 13 bases in between. The CDR3 reads CASSMWASTYNEQFF. CDR3 DNA: TGTGCCAGCAGCATGTGGGCTAGCACCTACAATGAGCAGTTCTTC.

The chain is built from TRBV5-1 and TRBJ1-1; D gene uncertain. V was shortened by 3 bases and J by 1 base, with 7 bases between the two germline ends. The CDR3 is 13 amino acids. CDR1 is SGHRS, CDR2 YFSETQ, per germline. This chain's CDR3 is CASSSTRNTEAFF. CDR3 in DNA: TGCGCCAGCAGCTCGACCCGGAACACTGAAGCTTTCTTT.

This clone was observed a few times. The chain recombines TRBV15 with TRBJ2-7; TRBD1 might be the D (5 bases). Trimming left V 3 bases short and J 1 base short, with 13 bases between. Germline CDR1 LNHNV, CDR2 YYDKDF (reference sequence). The length of the CDR3 is 15 residues. The CDR3 spells CATSSRAALSYEQYF. As DNA, the CDR3 is TGTGCCACCAGCAGCAGGGCCGCCCTTTCCTACGAGCAGTACTTC.

V usage is TRBV28 and J usage is TRBJ2-2, with a possible D match to TRBD1 (6 bases). Trimming took off 6 bases at V and 1 base at J, with 9 bases between the two ends. The CDR3 sequence is 14 residues long. Germline-derived CDR1 and CDR2 are MDHEN and SYDVKM. As DNA, the CDR3 is TGTGCCAGCAGAACGGACAGGAACACCGGGGAGCTGTTTTTT. This sequence encodes CASRTDRNTGELFF. Using reference TRBV28 and TRBJ2-2 for the parts outside the CDR3, the full variable domain is DVKVTQSSRYLVKRTGEKVFLECVQDMDHENMFWYRQDPGLGLRLIYFSYDVKMKEKGDIPEGYSVSREKKERFSLILESASTNQTSMYLCASRTDRNTGELFFGEGSRLTVL.

This sequence joins TRBV5-5 and TRBJ2-2, with 9 bases that match TRBD2. V was pared by 3 bases and J by 6 bases, with 6 bases of the junction left unmatched. Germline-derived CDR1 and CDR2 are SGHKS and YYEKEE (reference sequence). This CDR3 is built from 15 residues. In nucleotides, the CDR3 is TGTGCCAGCAGCTCCGGGACTAGCTTCCCCGGGGAGCTGTTTTTT. It is translated as CASSSGTSFPGELFF. Drawing the rest from reference TRBV5-5 and TRBJ2-2, the complete variable domain is DAGVTQSPTHLIKTRGQQVTLRCSPISGHKSVSWYQQVLGQGPQFIFQYYEKEERGRGNFPDRFSARQFPNYSSELNVNALLLGDSALYLCASSSGTSFPGELFFGEGSRLTVL.

There are a few counts of this clone. This sequence joins TRBV15 and TRBJ1-6; unclear D gene. Germline V gene data show CDR1 as LNHNV and CDR2 as YYDKDF (reference sequence). The CDR3 is 14 residues long. Trimming stripped 4 bases from V and 6 bases from J, with 10 bases between. The CDR3 region has the DNA TGTGCCACCAGCACCCGACGGACTAATTCACCCCTCCACTTT. Translation gives CATSTRRTNSPLHF. The full variable domain, in which reference TRBV15 and TRBJ1-6 provide the parts outside the CDR3, is DAMVIQNPRYQVTQFGKPVTLSCSQTLNHNVMYWYQQKSSQAPKLLFHYYDKDFNNEADTPDNFQSRRPNTSFCFLDIRSPGLGDTAMYLCATSTRRTNSPLHFGNGTRLTVT.

This clone was seen only a few times. The chain recombines TRBV6-6 with TRBJ2-1; no firm D call. Between the trimmed V and J ends, which lost 0 bases and 0 bases, there was a span of 3 bases. CDR1 and CDR2 from the germline V gene are MNHNY and SVGAGI (reference sequence). CDR3 length equals 14 residues. The CDR3 nucleotides read TGTGCCAGCAGTTACTCGATCTCCTACAATGAGCAGTTCTTC. Translated, it gives CASSYSISYNEQFF.

The rearrangement joins TRBV5-4 to TRBJ1-1; D is undetermined. Germline V gives CDR1 SGHNT, CDR2 YYREEE (reference sequence). The CDR3 runs 15 residues. The ends were cut back, 3 bases at V and 2 bases at J, with 14 bases in the middle. CDR3 DNA: TGTGCCAGCAGCTCTCGGGCCAGAATTAACACTGAAGCTTTCTTT. This codes for CASSSRARINTEAFF. The whole variable domain, filled in from reference TRBV5-4 and TRBJ1-1, reads ETGVTQSPTHLIKTRGQQVTLRCSSQSGHNTVSWYQQALGQGPQFIFQYYREEENGRGNFPPRFSGLQFPNYSSELNVNALELDDSALYLCASSSRARINTEAFFGQGTRLTVV.

J is TRBJ1-5 and V is TRBV7-2; no firm D call. The CDR3 is 15 amino acids. The V gene lost 1 base and the J gene lost 2 bases, with 9 bases spanning the gap. Germline CDR1 SGHTA, CDR2 FQGNSA. CDR3 region: CASSLVGQGNQPQHF. CDR3 DNA sequence: TGTGCCAGCAGCTTAGTCGGGCAGGGCAATCAGCCCCAGCATTTT.

The chain carries TRBV4-2 and TRBJ2-7; maybe TRBD2 (6 bases). CDR1 LGHNA and CDR2 YNFKEQ come from the germline V gene. With 4 bases removed from V and 7 bases from J, the gap between germline ends came to 20 bases. The CDR3 spans 15 residues. CDR3 nucleotides: TGTGCCAGCAGCCTGGGGCCGTTGGAGGGAAGAGAGCAGTACTTC. This gives the protein CASSLGPLEGREQYF.

This clone was detected a few times. Different DNA sequences within this sample yield the same CDR3. This chain links TRBV11-2 with TRBJ2-7; D is unresolved. The CDR3 is made up of 11 amino acids. CDR1 and CDR2 (germline): SGHAT, FQNNGV. With 6 bases removed from V and 11 bases from J, the gap between germline ends came to 14 bases. Here the CDR3 reads CASSPGRLKYF. The DNA of the CDR3 is TGTGCCAGCAGTCCCGGCAGGCTGAAGTACTTC.

This clone is a singleton in its sample. The V gene is TRBV5-5, the J gene TRBJ1-2, with D unresolved. CDR1 is SGHKS, CDR2 YYEKEE, per germline (reference sequence). The V end lost 5 bases, the J end lost 4 bases, and 18 bases lay between the germline ends. This CDR3 contains 15 residues. CDR3 sequence reads: CASSTTDLSSYGYTF. In DNA form, the CDR3 reads TGTGCCAGCAGTACCACCGACCTTTCTTCCTATGGCTACACCTTC.

J is TRBJ2-3 and V is TRBV29-1, with TRBD1 matching 9 bases. V lost 7 bases and J lost 3; bases outside the gene matches: 11. The CDR3 has 15 amino acids. Per germline, CDR1 SQVTM and CDR2 ANQGSEA. CDR3 protein: CSAWAGQGMTDTQYF. CDR3 nucleotides: TGCAGCGCCTGGGCGGGACAGGGTATGACAGATACGCAGTATTTT.

The chain links TRBV7-3 to TRBJ1-1; weak D call: TRBD1 (6 bases). Trimming shortened V by 6 bases and J by 3 bases, and 14 bases separated the two germline ends. Germline CDR1 reads SGHTA; CDR2 reads FQGTGA. The CDR3 is 14 amino acids. CDR3 DNA: TGTGCCAGCAGGGATCTAGGGGGGGACACTGAAGCTTTCTTT. Translation: CASRDLGGDTEAFF. Variable domain in full (rest from reference TRBV7-3 and TRBJ1-1): GAGVSQTPSNKVTEKGKYVELRCDPISGHTALYWYRQSLGQGPEFLIYFQGTGAADDSGLPNDRFFAVRPEGSVSTLKIQRTERGDSAVYLCASRDLGGDTEAFFGQGTRLTVV.

The sample holds a few counts of this clone. The junction differs from germline at one of its ends, possibly a read error. Written as DNA, the CDR3 is TGTGCCAGCAGGGCGAACCCCGGGGAGCTGTTTTTT. It translates to CASRANPGELFF. The chain combines TRBV28 with TRBJ2-2, with unresolved D. The germline gives CDR1 MDHEN, CDR2 SYDVKM. The CDR3 is 12 residues long.

This clone was detected a few times. The chain uses TRBV5-1 and TRBJ2-4; D gene uncertain. This CDR3 is built from 13 residues. CDR1 is SGHRS, CDR2 YFSETQ, per germline. Trimming stripped 0 bases from V and 10 bases from J, with 11 bases between. The CDR3 here is CASSLANDIIQYF. CDR3 in DNA: TGCGCCAGCAGCTTGGCCAACGACATTATTCAGTACTTC.

This chain's CDR3 is CASSLTWGNTEAFF. The CDR3, as DNA: TGCGCCAGCAGCCTCACCTGGGGGAACACTGAAGCTTTCTTT. The V gene is TRBV5-1, the J gene TRBJ1-1; D not certain. Per the germline V gene, CDR1 is SGHRS and CDR2 is YFSETQ. The germline V and J ends were trimmed by 4 bases and 1 base, with 11 bases remaining between them. This CDR3 comprises 14 residues.

This clone turned up a few times. V is TRBV11-2 and J is TRBJ2-2; the D is unclear. Trimming removed 1 base at V and 1 base at J, with 1 base between. The CDR3 sequence is 13 residues long. CDR1 SGHAT and CDR2 FQNNGV come from the germline V gene. CDR3 sequence reads: CASSLVNTGELFF. The CDR3 DNA reads TGTGCCAGCAGCTTAGTGAACACCGGGGAGCTGTTTTTT.

The chain is built from TRBV6-1 and TRBJ2-2, with D unclear. This CDR3 is 14 amino acids long. In germline, CDR1 is MNHNS, CDR2 SASEGT. V was shortened by 1 base and J by 7 bases, with 10 bases between the two germline ends. CDR3 residues: CASSEVRGVGELFF. The CDR3 bases are TGTGCCAGCAGTGAAGTGCGCGGTGTCGGGGAGCTGTTTTTT.